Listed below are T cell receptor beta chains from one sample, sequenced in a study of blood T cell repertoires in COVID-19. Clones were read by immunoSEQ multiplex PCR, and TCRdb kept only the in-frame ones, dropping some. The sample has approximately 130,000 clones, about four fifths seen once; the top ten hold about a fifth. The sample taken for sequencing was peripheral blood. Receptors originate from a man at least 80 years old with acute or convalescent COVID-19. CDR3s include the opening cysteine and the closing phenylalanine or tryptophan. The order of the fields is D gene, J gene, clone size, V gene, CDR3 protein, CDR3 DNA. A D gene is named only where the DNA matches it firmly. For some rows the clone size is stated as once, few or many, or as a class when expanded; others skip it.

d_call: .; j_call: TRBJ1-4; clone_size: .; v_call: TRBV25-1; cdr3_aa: CASSGRGGQEKLFF; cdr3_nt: TGTGCCAGCAGTGGCCGCGGGGGGCAGGAAAAACTGTTTTTT
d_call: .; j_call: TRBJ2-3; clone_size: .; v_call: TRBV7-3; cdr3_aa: CASSLRGGRTPTDTQYF; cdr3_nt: TGTGCCAGCAGCTTAAGGGGAGGTAGAACACCTACAGATACGCAGTATTTT
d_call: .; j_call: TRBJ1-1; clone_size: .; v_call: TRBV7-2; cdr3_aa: CASKVGQINTEAFF; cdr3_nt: TGTGCCAGCAAGGTCGGACAGATAAACACTGAAGCTTTCTTT
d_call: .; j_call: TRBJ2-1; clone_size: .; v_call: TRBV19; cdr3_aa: CASSIGYSSYNEQFF; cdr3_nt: TGTGCCAGTAGTATAGGGTATAGCTCCTACAATGAGCAGTTCTTC
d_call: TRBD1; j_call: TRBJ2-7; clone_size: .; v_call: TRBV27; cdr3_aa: CASSRKPPGTGNFPEQYF; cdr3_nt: TGTGCCAGCAGTCGAAAACCCCCCGGGACAGGCAACTTTCCAGAGCAGTACTTC
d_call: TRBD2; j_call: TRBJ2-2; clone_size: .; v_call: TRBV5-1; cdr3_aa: CASRPGLAGGHNTGELFF; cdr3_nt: TGCGCCAGCAGACCGGGACTAGCGGGGGGGCACAACACCGGGGAGCTGTTTTTT
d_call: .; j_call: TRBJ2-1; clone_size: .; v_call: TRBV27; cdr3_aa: CASSFRSGSTGTGWGNEQFF; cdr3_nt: TGTGCCAGCAGTTTTCGTTCCGGATCGACAGGGACTGGTTGGGGCAATGAGCAGTTCTTC
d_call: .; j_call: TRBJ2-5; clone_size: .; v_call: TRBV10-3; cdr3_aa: CAISETHRVETQYF; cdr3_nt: TGTGCCATCAGTGAGACCCACAGGGTTGAGACCCAGTACTTC
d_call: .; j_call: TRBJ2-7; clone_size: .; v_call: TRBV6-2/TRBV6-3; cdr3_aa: CASSYGGQLAYEQYF; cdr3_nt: TGTGCCAGCAGTTACGGTGGACAGCTAGCCTACGAGCAGTACTTC
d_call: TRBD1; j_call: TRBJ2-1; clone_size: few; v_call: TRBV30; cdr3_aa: CAWLQGNRNEQFF; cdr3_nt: TGTGCCTGGCTACAGGGGAATCGGAATGAGCAGTTCTTC
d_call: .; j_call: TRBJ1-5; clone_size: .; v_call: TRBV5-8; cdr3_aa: CASSLAQNQPQHF; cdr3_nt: TGTGCCAGCAGCTTGGCCCAGAATCAGCCCCAGCATTTT
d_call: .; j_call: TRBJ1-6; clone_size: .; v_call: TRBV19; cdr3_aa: CASSDEQGLNSPLHF; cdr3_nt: TGTGCCAGTAGTGACGAGCAGGGCCTAAATTCACCCCTCCACTTT
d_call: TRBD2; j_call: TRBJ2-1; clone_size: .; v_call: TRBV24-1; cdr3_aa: CATSDIAGGPGGEQFF; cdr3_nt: TGTGCCACCAGTGACATAGCGGGGGGGCCTGGCGGAGAGCAGTTCTTC
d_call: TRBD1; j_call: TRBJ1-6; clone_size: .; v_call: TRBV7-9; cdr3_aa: CASSAGQYNSPLHF; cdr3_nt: TGTGCCAGCAGCGCGGGACAGTATAATTCACCCCTCCACTTT
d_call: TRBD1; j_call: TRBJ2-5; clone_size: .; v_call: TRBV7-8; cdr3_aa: CASSPQQGETQYF; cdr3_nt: TGTGCCAGCAGCCCCCAACAGGGGGAGACCCAGTACTTC